What follows are 22 T cell receptor beta chains derived from one specimen sequenced in a study of radiation and T cells in renal cell carcinoma. The time point is: blood 4 weeks post-SBRT, at nephrectomy. Treatment described: 15 Gy SBRT to primary tumor, nephrectomy 4 weeks later. TCRdb keeps only in-frame clones here, not all; method: immunoSEQ multiplex PCR. The data contain tens of thousands of clones, 89% of them seen just once; the ten biggest clones take up 6%. The material sequenced was blood, taken from a patient whose treatment included radiotherapy and nephrectomy. The receptors were sampled from a woman in her 70s with renal cell carcinoma.

This clone came up a few times. This sequence joins TRBV27 and TRBJ2-7; D gene ambiguous. Trimming removed 7 bases from V and 7 bases from J, with 17 bases in between. CDR3 length equals 13 residues. Germline values: CDR1 MNHEY, CDR2 SMNVEV (reference sequence). The CDR3 sequence is CASKHILLREQYF. CDR3 bases: TGTGCCAGCAAGCACATACTACTACGAGAGCAGTACTTC.

The CDR3 nucleotides read TGTGCCAGCAGTTCTGGTGGGACCCAGTACTTC. It specifies CASSSGGTQYF. This chain uses TRBV27 with TRBJ2-5; D uncertain. Trimming took 4 bases from V and 7 from J, leaving 7 bases between them. The CDR3 length is 11 residues. Germline CDR1 MNHEY, CDR2 SMNVEV (reference sequence).

The chain joins TRBV19 to TRBJ2-1; 7 bases are shared with TRBD2. Germline V gene lookup returns CDR1 LNHDA and CDR2 SQIVND (reference sequence). The CDR3 runs to 14 residues. The V gene end was trimmed by 8 bases and the J gene end by 6 bases; junction bases not matched to a gene: 10. The chain's CDR3 is CASALGTTGNEQFF. The CDR3, as DNA: TGTGCCAGTGCCCTCGGGACTACGGGCAATGAGCAGTTCTTC.

The J gene is TRBJ2-5, the V gene TRBV4-3; TRBD1 might be the D (6 bases). There are 15 residues in the CDR3. Between the trimmed V and J ends, which lost 1 base and 2 bases, there was a span of 11 bases. Germline V gene lookup returns CDR1 LGHNA and CDR2 YSLEER. The CDR3 is CASSQGQVTQETQYF. The CDR3 nucleotides read TGCGCCAGCAGCCAAGGACAGGTGACACAAGAGACCCAGTACTTC.

The V and J genes are TRBV30 and TRBJ2-1; 9 nucleotides align to TRBD1. J was trimmed by 4 bases and V by 2 bases; bases with no gene match: 6. CDR1 and CDR2 (germline): GTSNPN, SVGIG (reference sequence). CDR3 length equals 15 residues. DNA for the CDR3: TGTGCCTGGAGTCCTTCGGACAGGGGATACAATGAGCAGTTCTTC. As protein: CAWSPSDRGYNEQFF.

The chain recombines TRBV19 with TRBJ1-5, with a weak D call TRBD1 (6 bases). The CDR3 spans 16 residues. V gave up 6 bases and J gave up 4 bases, with 19 bases separating them. The germline CDR1 and CDR2 sequences are LNHDA and SQIVND (reference sequence). This CDR3 is CASRGAGAKGNQPQHF. The CDR3 DNA reads as TGTGCCAGTAGGGGGGCGGGGGCGAAAGGTAATCAGCCCCAGCATTTT.

The chain is built from TRBV5-8 and TRBJ1-1, with TRBD1 matching 8 bases. Germline CDR1 SGHTS, CDR2 YDEGEE. V shed 4 bases and J 4 bases; nucleotides not matched to a gene: 6. The length of the CDR3 is 14 residues. CDR3 protein: CASSQGRGRTEAFF. The CDR3 DNA sequence: TGTGCCAGCAGCCAGGGCAGGGGGCGCACTGAAGCTTTCTTT.

This clone was counted once. V gene TRBV11-2 combines with J gene TRBJ2-3, with 9 bases lining up with TRBD1. The CDR3 totals 15 residues. V was clipped by 1 base and J by 3 bases; unmatched bases: 2. The germline V gene has CDR1 SGHAT and CDR2 FQNNGV. The CDR3 sequence: CASSLGTGVTDTQYF. The DNA of the CDR3 is TGTGCCAGCAGCTTAGGGACAGGGGTTACAGATACGCAGTATTTT. Based on the CDR3 plus reference TRBV11-2 and TRBJ2-3, the full variable domain is EAGVAQSPRYKIIEKRQSVAFWCNPISGHATLYWYQQILGQGPKLLIQFQNNGVVDDSQLPKDRFSAERLKGVDSTLKIQPAKLEDSAVYLCASSLGTGVTDTQYFGPGTRLTVL.

V and J are TRBV25-1 and TRBJ2-7; D is uncertain. The germline V and J ends were trimmed by 9 bases and 3 bases, with 15 bases remaining between them. This CDR3 spans 13 amino acids. Germline CDR1 reads MGHDK; CDR2 reads SYGVNS. The CDR3 is CASTTSSLYEQYF. CDR3 DNA: TGTGCCAGTACAACTTCAAGCCTCTACGAGCAGTACTTC.

The chain has TRBV14 and TRBJ2-3; D may be TRBD1 (5 bases). The V and J ends lost 2 bases and 5 bases respectively, with 14 bases between them. Germline values: CDR1 SGHDN, CDR2 FVKESK. The length of the CDR3 is 15 residues. CDR3 sequence reads: CASSQYVGPGDTQYF. The CDR3 bases are TGTGCCAGCAGCCAATACGTGGGGCCCGGAGATACGCAGTATTTT.

The CDR3 is CASSLDGGWDTQYF. CDR3 coding DNA: TGTGCCAGCAGCTTGGATGGGGGGTGGGATACGCAGTATTTT. The rearrangement uses TRBV5-4 and TRBJ2-3, with a weak D call TRBD2 (6 bases). The length of the CDR3 is 14 residues. V was trimmed by 0 bases and J by 6 bases, leaving 11 bases between them. Germline V CDR1 and CDR2: SGHNT, YYREEE (reference sequence). The whole variable domain, filled in from reference TRBV5-4 and TRBJ2-3, reads ETGVTQSPTHLIKTRGQQVTLRCSSQSGHNTVSWYQQALGQGPQFIFQYYREEENGRGNFPPRFSGLQFPNYSSELNVNALELDDSALYLCASSLDGGWDTQYFGPGTRLTVL.

V usage is TRBV18 and J usage is TRBJ1-1, with D possibly being TRBD1 (5 bases). Germline assignment: CDR1 KGHSH and CDR2 LQKENI. Trimming removed 6 bases from V and 1 base from J, with 12 bases in between. The CDR3 totals 14 residues. The CDR3 DNA is TGTGCCAGCTCCGCGAGTGGGGGGAACACTGAAGCTTTCTTT. Translated: CASSASGGNTEAFF.

This chain links TRBV5-1 with TRBJ2-1; 10 bases line up with TRBD2. The CDR3 contains 15 residues. V lost 3 bases, J lost 5 bases, and 5 bases stayed unmatched. Germline V gene data show CDR1 as SGHRS and CDR2 as YFSETQ. The CDR3 sequence: CASSWRTSGNNEQFF. The CDR3 nucleotides are TGCGCCAGCAGCTGGAGGACTAGCGGCAACAATGAGCAGTTCTTC. The variable domain in full, completed from reference TRBV5-1 and TRBJ2-1, reads KAGVTQTPRYLIKTRGQQVTLSCSPISGHRSVSWYQQTPGQGLQFLFEYFSETQRNKGNFPGRFSGRQFSNSRSEMNVSTLELGDSALYLCASSWRTSGNNEQFFGPGTRLTVL.

This clone was seen a single time. The V gene is TRBV4-1, the J gene TRBJ1-5; TRBD1 aligns across 10 bases. The CDR3 spans 18 residues. Germline lookup yields CDR1 MGHRA and CDR2 YSYEKL. Unmatched junction bases numbered 14, after V lost 3 bases and J lost 6 bases. DNA of the CDR3: TGCGCCAGCAGCCAGGATTTCTCCGGGACAGGGGCGGGTCAGCCCCAGCATTTT. Translated, it gives CASSQDFSGTGAGQPQHF.

The chain joins TRBV6-6 to TRBJ2-1, with unresolved D. With 6 bases removed from V and 8 bases from J, the gap between germline ends came to 11 bases. Germline loops: CDR1 MNHNY, CDR2 SVGAGI (reference sequence). CDR3 length: 12 residues. CDR3 in DNA: TGTGCCAGCAGCTCCGATCGGGATGAGCAGTTCTTC. Encoded protein: CASSSDRDEQFF.

V gene TRBV2 combines with J gene TRBJ1-5; 12 nucleotides line up with TRBD1. The V gene's germline CDR1 is SNHLY and CDR2 FYNNEI. Germline trimming cut 6 bases from V and 1 base from J; bases unmatched to any gene: 4. This CDR3 has 16 amino acids. CDR3 nucleotide sequence: TGTGCCAGCAGCGTGGGACAGGGGGCCAGCAATCAGCCCCAGCATTTT. As protein: CASSVGQGASNQPQHF.

V gene TRBV6-1 combines with J gene TRBJ1-2; D is perhaps TRBD1 (5 bases). The V end was cut by 6 bases, the J end by 4 bases, with 15 bases between. Germline loops: CDR1 MNHNS, CDR2 SASEGT. The CDR3 loop spans 14 amino acids. The CDR3 nucleotides are TGTGCCAGCAGCCTTTCCGACAGACTCTATGGCTACACCTTC. Translated: CASSLSDRLYGYTF.

In this sample, this clone turned up once. The chain combines TRBV6-1 with TRBJ1-6, with 7 bases lining up with TRBD1. CDR3 size: 16 residues. The germline gives CDR1 MNHNS, CDR2 SASEGT. V lost 1 base and J lost 6; bases outside the gene matches: 6. The CDR3 loop is CASSEDRPGGNSPLHF. DNA for the CDR3: TGTGCCAGCAGTGAAGATCGGCCAGGGGGTAATTCACCCCTCCACTTT.

V is TRBV9 and J is TRBJ1-4, with a tentative D call TRBD1 (5 bases). In germline, CDR1 is SGDLS, CDR2 YYNGEE. The CDR3 sequence is 13 residues long. V lost 4 bases, J lost 6 bases, and 10 bases lay in between. In nucleotides, the CDR3 is TGTGCCAGCAGCCCGGGGGTTTATGAAAAACTGTTTTTT. Protein product: CASSPGVYEKLFF.

This chain joins TRBV4-2 and TRBJ2-5; 7 bases are a match to TRBD2. CDR3 length: 14 residues. V lost 0 bases, J lost 4 bases, and 2 bases stayed unmatched. The germline V gene has CDR1 LGHNA and CDR2 YNFKEQ. The CDR3 nucleotides read TGTGCCAGCAGCCAAGACCCTAGCGGAGAGACCCAGTACTTC. Amino acid sequence: CASSQDPSGETQYF.

V gene TRBV6-1 combines with J gene TRBJ2-3; 8 nucleotides align to TRBD2. This CDR3 is built from 16 residues. The J segment lost 3 bases and the V segment lost 1 base, leaving 6 bases of the junction unmatched. Germline V gives CDR1 MNHNS, CDR2 SASEGT. CDR3 in DNA: TGTGCCAGCAGTGAAGAGGGGCGGGGGGCAACAGATACGCAGTATTTT. This gives the protein CASSEEGRGATDTQYF.

J is TRBJ2-7 and V is TRBV6-5; D may correspond to TRBD1 or TRBD2 (5 bases each). Deletions cut 2 bases from V and 0 bases from J, with 8 bases between. Germline values: CDR1 MNHEY, CDR2 SVGAGI. The CDR3 is 14 residues long. The CDR3 reads CASSYGGTSYEQYF. CDR3 coding DNA: TGTGCCAGCAGTTACGGGGGAACCTCCTACGAGCAGTACTTC.